This T cell receptor beta chain is drawn from a study of T-cell memory formation after mild COVID-19. Findings of the study overall: Clones that shrank (day 15 to 85) were balanced CD4/CD8, whereas later expanders leaned CD4+. Detection of some responders pre-infection suggested pre-existing cross-reactive memory T cells participated. Most CD4+ clones that shrank were in CM and EM, while CD8+ ones turned up in EMRA.

On this clonotype: Antigen: not known.

After 5'RACE with constant-segment primers, TCR alpha and TCR beta cDNA libraries carrying sample barcodes and UMIs were obtained. Each CDR3 protein is one row after TCRdb ran MiXCR on the 5' RACE reads. The table records under 450,000 distinct CDR3 sequences, under 15% of them present only once. This CDR3 has 17 residues. The germline V gene has CDR1 MDHEN and CDR2 SYDVKM. Trimming took 3 bases from V and 1 from J; bases not matched to a gene: 9. The sample taken for sequencing was PBMCs or a T cell subset sorted from them (not recorded which). This receptor was taken from a man between 18 and 35 years old who had mild COVID-19 (a few samples of this study predate the infection). Cell type and time point are not known. This sequence joins TRBV28 and TRBJ2-3; 8 bases fit TRBD2. The chain's CDR3 is CASSFLPGGAGTDTQYF. The CDR3 coding sequence is TGTGCCAGCAGTTTTCTCCCCGGGGGGGCCGGCACAGATACGCAGTATTTT. Using reference TRBV28 and TRBJ2-3 for the parts outside the CDR3, the full variable domain is DVKVTQSSRYLVKRTGEKVFLECVQDMDHENMFWYRQDPGLGLRLIYFSYDVKMKEKGDIPEGYSVSREKKERFSLILESASTNQTSMYLCASSFLPGGAGTDTQYFGPGTRLTVL.